This T cell receptor beta chain was identified during a study (dated by TCRdb to about 2016). At the junction V is shortened by 4 bases and J by 2 bases, with 11 bases in between. CDR3 length: 14 amino acids, cysteine to phenylalanine. CDR3 DNA is the only sequence kept; it has 42 bases, read in frame from the first base. The library was generated by RT-PCR. This sample was sequenced with an Illumina MiSeq. Clones were called with MiXCR by TCRdb after fastp trimmed the public reads at Q25, and only in-frame beta chains were retained. Entries that share a CDR3 protein sequence are merged under the most common genes and DNA. This sample is represented by almost 700,000 distinct CDR3 sequences; 14% of them were singletons. The ten largest clones represent roughly 3.6% of the sample. This clonotype was counted between two and nine times. There is no known antigen for this receptor. Base qualities are missing; no much larger clone stands one base away.

The receptor comes from a female donor in good health, serving as a healthy control. What was sequenced was memory CD4+ T cells from blood. The chain joins TRBV12-3 or TRBV12-4 to TRBJ1-1, with the D gene not clear enough to name. The nucleotides read TGTGCCAGCAGTTCCCACAGTCGTAACACTGAAGCTTTCTTT. It is translated as CASSSHSRNTEAFF.